This T cell receptor beta chain was retrieved from a study of cytomegalovirus exposure and HLA in healthy donors. Across the whole study: Ancestry clustering placed 70% to 90% of over 300 genotyped donors in the Caucasian-associated cluster. Points from the study as a whole: Equally common other TCR beta chains were less clonally expanded than HLA-associated ones, a later analysis found.

The PCR was carried out with 60 Vbeta primers and 13 Jbeta primers. The data were produced by immunoSEQ multiplex PCR, yet TCRdb's version contains in-frame clones alone and is incomplete. The sample has about 120,000 clones; around 69% are singletons. The CDR3 length is 16 residues. CDR1 LGHNA and CDR2 YNFKEQ come from the germline V gene. V was clipped by 0 bases and J by 3 bases, with 15 bases between them. There are a few counts of this clone. Its antigen is undetermined. Sequenced material: PBMCs. V usage is TRBV4-2 and J usage is TRBJ2-7, with D possibly matching TRBD2 (5 bases). The clonotype was recovered from a man aged 50-59 years in good health and CMV-seropositive. The CDR3 DNA is TGTGCCAGCAGCCAAGAGGCGGAGGCCGTTCTCTACGAGCAGTACTTC. This gives the protein CASSQEAEAVLYEQYF.